This T cell receptor beta chain emerged from a study of T-cell reconstitution after alpha-beta-depleted transplantation in children. The CDR3 has 16 amino acids. V lost 5 bases, J lost 1 base, and 17 bases lay in between. This clonotype was counted a few times. Unique molecular identifiers were built into the TCRbeta library. MiXCR was run by TCRdb on the PCR reads, yielding one entry per CDR3 protein. The repertoire holds roughly 500,000 distinct CDR3 sequences, with 32% as singletons. The material sequenced was PBMCs from the stem cell graft donor, taken from the stem cell graft. This chain links TRBV12-3 or TRBV12-4 with TRBJ1-1; D is perhaps TRBD1 (5 bases). This clonotype originated in a human donor who donated a stem cell graft to a child with aplastic anemia. The CDR3 is CASSPHQGGGNTEAFF. The CDR3 DNA follows: TGTGCCAGCAGTCCTCACCAGGGAGGAGGGAACACTGAAGCTTTCTTT.